What follows are 21 T cell receptor beta chains derived from one specimen sequenced in a study of shared clonotypes between healthy human individuals. The method was immunoSEQ multiplex PCR; TCRdb's version includes in-frame clones alone and lacks a portion of them. This table holds millions of clones, 95% found once. The sequenced sample was naive CD4+ T cells sorted from blood. Subset meaning: CD45RA+ positively selected. These receptors originate from a man younger than 30 in good health.

The chain employs TRBV12-2 and TRBJ1-4; TRBD1 was called by the table and not checked on the DNA. TRBV12-2 is recorded as a pseudogene. This CDR3 has 14 residues. The CDR3 sequence: CASRPRQGNEKLFF. For the CDR3, the DNA is TGTGCAAGTCGCCCCCGACAGGGAAATGAAAAACTGTTTTTT.

CDR3 protein: CASSVTGGAVETQYF. The DNA for the CDR3 is TGTGCCAGCAGCGTAACAGGAGGGGCGGTGGAGACCCAGTACTTC. The chain employs TRBV9 and TRBJ2-5, with a possible D match to TRBD2 (6 bases). V lost 1 base and J 5 bases, leaving 15 bases between the germline ends. CDR3 length equals 15 residues. Germline values: CDR1 SGDLS, CDR2 YYNGEE. Full variable domain (rest looked up from reference TRBV9 and TRBJ2-5): DSGVTQTPKHLITATGQRVTLRCSPRSGDLSVYWYQQSLDQGLQFLIQYYNGEERAKGNILERFSAQQFPDLHSELNLSSLELGDSALYFCASSVTGGAVETQYFGPGTRLLVL.

In this sample, this clone turned up once. J is TRBJ2-7 and V is TRBV19; 10 bases align to TRBD2. Trimming at V came to 5 bases and at J to 0 bases, leaving 7 bases not matched to a gene. The CDR3 consists of 16 residues. CDR1 LNHDA and CDR2 SQIVND come from the germline V gene (reference sequence). In DNA form, the CDR3 reads TGTGCCAGTAGTCCTACTAGCGGGGCCTACTCCTACGAGCAGTACTTC. Protein: CASSPTSGAYSYEQYF.

Regarding this clone: This sample includes further DNA sequences coding for the same CDR3. The chain recombines TRBV4-3 with TRBJ1-2; D remains unclear. V gave up 0 bases and J gave up 4 bases, with 6 bases separating them. CDR1 and CDR2 (germline): LGHNA, YSLEER. The CDR3 loop spans 13 amino acids. As DNA, the CDR3 is TGCGCCAGCAGCCAAGATACGGGCTATGGCTACACCTTC. Translation: CASSQDTGYGYTF.

This clone was recorded once. At one of its ends the junction is not consistent with the germline gene, which may arise from a read error. The chain recombines TRBV11-2 with TRBJ2-7; D is perhaps TRBD2 (5 bases). Per the germline V gene, CDR1 is SGHAT and CDR2 is FQNNGV. The CDR3 length is 13 residues. CDR3 in DNA: TGTGCCAGCTCACACTTAGCGAATAGATATTTGGACTTC. Translating gives CASSHLANRYLDF.

The chain uses TRBV5-1 and TRBJ2-3; D might be TRBD2 (6 bases). Germline CDR1 and CDR2: SGHRS and YFSETQ. Trimming removed 3 bases from V and 0 bases from J, with 14 bases in between. CDR3 length equals 16 residues. CDR3: CASSSGFSGSTDTQYF. The CDR3 DNA reads as TGCGCCAGCAGCTCCGGTTTTAGCGGAAGCACAGATACGCAGTATTTT.

The gene calls are TRBV5-1 and TRBJ2-3; the D is unclear. This CDR3 has 14 residues. Between the trimmed V and J ends, which lost 0 bases and 3 bases, there was a span of 8 bases. Looked up from germline, CDR1 is SGHRS and CDR2 is YFSETQ. The CDR3 region has the DNA TGCGCCAGCAGCTTGGGGGCCCAGACAGATACGCAGTATTTT. This gives the protein CASSLGAQTDTQYF. The full variable domain, rest sourced from reference TRBV5-1 and TRBJ2-3, is KAGVTQTPRYLIKTRGQQVTLSCSPISGHRSVSWYQQTPGQGLQFLFEYFSETQRNKGNFPGRFSGRQFSNSRSEMNVSTLELGDSALYLCASSLGAQTDTQYFGPGTRLTVL.

This chain links TRBV19 with TRBJ1-2; 11 bases fit TRBD1. Germline V gene data show CDR1 as LNHDA and CDR2 as SQIVND (reference sequence). The ends lost 5 bases at V and 8 bases at J; junction bases unmatched: 10. The length of the CDR3 is 15 residues. CDR3 sequence reads: CASSGTGTGGGGYTF. The DNA of the CDR3 is TGTGCCAGTAGTGGAACCGGGACAGGGGGAGGCGGCTACACCTTC. Full variable domain (remainder filled in from reference TRBV19 and TRBJ1-2): DGGITQSPKYLFRKEGQNVTLSCEQNLNHDAMYWYRQDPGQGLRLIYYSQIVNDFQKGDIAEGYSVSREKKESFPLTVTSAQKNPTAFYLCASSGTGTGGGGYTFGSGTRLTVV.

The V gene is TRBV4-1, the J gene TRBJ1-4; a possible D gene is TRBD1 (5 bases). The CDR3 covers 19 residues. V was shortened by 3 bases and J by 7 bases, with 27 bases between the two germline ends. Germline CDR1 and CDR2: MGHRA and YSYEKL. The CDR3, as DNA: TGCGCCAGCAGCCAGACGGGAGGAGGGGCCCTCCAGAAAAGTGAAAAACTGTTTTTT. It specifies CASSQTGGGALQKSEKLFF.

This clone was seen a single time. The CDR3 DNA reads TGTGCCAGCAGCTTAGGAAGGGTACTGAGAGGAACAGATACGCAGTATTTT. Encoded protein: CASSLGRVLRGTDTQYF. The gene calls are TRBV7-6 and TRBJ2-3, with D unclear. CDR1 and CDR2 (germline): SGHVS, FNYEAQ. The V gene lost 1 base and the J gene lost 3 bases, with 17 bases spanning the gap. The CDR3 length is 17 residues.

Note on this clone: This specimen includes other DNA sequences encoding the same CDR3. The genes are TRBV29-1 and TRBJ1-5, with TRBD1 matching 7 bases. V was clipped by 6 bases and J by 5 bases; unmatched bases: 4. Germline-derived CDR1 and CDR2 are SQVTM and ANQGSEA. The CDR3 contains 12 residues. CDR3 nucleotide sequence: TGCAGCGTCCGACAGGGAGATCAGCCCCAGCATTTT. Its protein product is CSVRQGDQPQHF. Supplemented by reference TRBV29-1 and TRBJ1-5, the full variable domain reads SAVISQKPSRDICQRGTSLTIQCQVDSQVTMMFWYRQQPGQSLTLIATANQGSEATYESGFVIDKFPISRPNLTFSTLTVSNMSPEDSSIYLCSVRQGDQPQHFGDGTRLSIL.

V is TRBV28 and J is TRBJ2-7, with D uncertain. Looked up from germline, CDR1 is MDHEN and CDR2 is SYDVKM. The CDR3 runs 14 residues. Trimming cost V 5 bases and J 2 bases, with 13 bases left between them. The CDR3 loop reads CASSVQRRTYEQYF. CDR3 in DNA: TGTGCCAGCAGTGTCCAGAGGCGGACCTACGAGCAGTACTTC.

CDR3 amino acids: CASGSLLRSNQETQYF. In nucleotides, the CDR3 is TGTGCTAGTGGTTCCCTTCTTAGAAGTAACCAAGAGACCCAGTACTTC. This chain uses TRBV12-5 with TRBJ2-5; D is undetermined. Trimming cost V 4 bases and J 0 bases, with 15 bases left between them. The CDR3 is 16 residues long. The germline CDR1 and CDR2 sequences are LGHNT and FRNRAP.

The rearrangement uses TRBV11-2 and TRBJ1-4; D remains unclear. Germline V gives CDR1 SGHAT, CDR2 FQNNGV. The CDR3 is 12 residues long. The V end was cut by 4 bases, the J end by 4 bases, with 4 bases between. This chain's CDR3 is CASSSVNEKLFF. DNA of the CDR3: TGTGCCAGCAGCTCCGTTAATGAAAAACTGTTTTTT.

A word on this clone: Other DNA sequences within the sample encode an identical CDR3. This chain connects TRBV27 to TRBJ1-5; unclear D gene. Germline CDR1 MNHEY, CDR2 SMNVEV (reference sequence). This CDR3 contains 14 residues. The V end was cut by 1 base, the J end by 2 bases, with 6 bases between. DNA for the CDR3: TGTGCCAGCAGTTTATGGGGAGGCAATCAGCCCCAGCATTTT. Amino acids: CASSLWGGNQPQHF.

The genes are TRBV9 and TRBJ1-2, with 8 bases lining up with TRBD1. There are 15 residues in the CDR3. The junction had 8 bases not matched to a gene; V was cut back by 2 bases and J by 5 bases. Per the germline V gene, CDR1 is SGDLS and CDR2 is YYNGEE. The CDR3 sequence is CASSVQDRAMYGYTF. The CDR3 region has the DNA TGTGCCAGCAGCGTGCAGGACAGGGCGATGTATGGCTACACCTTC.

This rearrangement joins TRBV30 to TRBJ1-1, with D possibly matching TRBD1 (6 bases). Germline loops: CDR1 GTSNPN, CDR2 SVGIG (reference sequence). CDR3 length: 13 residues. V was clipped by 4 bases and J by 2 bases, with 11 bases between them. The CDR3 region is CAWTQGRNTEAFF. In DNA, the CDR3 is TGTGCCTGGACTCAGGGGAGAAACACTGAAGCTTTCTTT.

Concerning this clone: Lacking the conserved final phenylalanine or tryptophan, this CDR3 likely reflects a read error. The CDR3 DNA is TGTGCCAGCAGCCGGGGTTCGGGACAGGGGAATCAGCCCCAGCATTCT. It encodes CASSRGSGQGNQPQHS. The chain is built from TRBV5-6 and TRBJ1-5; 10 bases line up with TRBD1. CDR3 length equals 16 residues. J gave up 4 bases and V 4 bases, and 8 bases lay outside the gene matches. Germline V gene sequence: CDR1 SGHDT, CDR2 YYEEEE.

The chain joins TRBV25-1 to TRBJ1-4, with 9 bases identical to TRBD1. This CDR3 is 15 amino acids long. The V and J ends lost 5 bases and 10 bases, in that order; junction bases with no gene match: 11. Germline CDR1 MGHDK, CDR2 SYGVNS. The CDR3 bases are TGTGCCAGCAGTCTGGGTACAGGGGGCTTTGGAAAACTGTTTTTT. Protein product: CASSLGTGGFGKLFF.

A remark on this clone: Since a much larger clone is just one base distant, this may be a read error. This rearrangement joins TRBV10-1 to TRBJ2-2; D is unresolved. V lost 6 bases to trimming and J lost 4 bases, with 3 bases between them. The germline CDR1 and CDR2 sequences are WNHNN and SYGVQD (reference sequence). The CDR3 contains 11 residues. In DNA form, the CDR3 reads TGCGCCAGCAGCGGCACCGGGGAGCTGTTTTTT. It is translated as CASSGTGELFF.

The V and J genes are TRBV11-2 and TRBJ1-5, with no clear D. Trimming cost V 4 bases and J 4 bases, with 11 bases left between them. This CDR3 has 14 residues. Germline loops: CDR1 SGHAT, CDR2 FQNNGV. CDR3 amino acids: CASSSQAGNQPQHF. In DNA form, the CDR3 reads TGTGCCAGCAGCTCTCAGGCGGGGAATCAGCCCCAGCATTTT.